The 10 T cell receptor beta chains below come from one sample, sequenced in a study of identical twins. TCRdb processed the 5' RACE reads anew with MiXCR; each CDR3 protein has one entry. Of approximately 690,000 distinct CDR3 sequences listed, around 6.1% are singletons. What was sequenced was naive T cells sorted from blood. All receptors derive from a man between 18 and 29 years old in good health.

This clonotype was seen a few times. The V gene is TRBV11-2, the J gene TRBJ2-1, with 7 bases lining up with TRBD2. Trimming took 4 bases from V and 0 from J; bases not matched to a gene: 6. Germline CDR1 and CDR2: SGHAT and FQNNGV. The CDR3 totals 16 residues. In DNA, the CDR3 is TGTGCCAGCAGCTCCCTAGCGGAAATCTCCTACAATGAGCAGTTCTTC. This gives the protein CASSSLAEISYNEQFF.

In this sample, this clonotype turned up many times. The chain carries TRBV5-1 and TRBJ2-7, with D hard to call. Trimming removed 7 bases at V and 3 bases at J, with 8 bases between. Looked up from germline, CDR1 is SGHRS and CDR2 is YFSETQ. The CDR3 has 11 amino acids. CDR3 bases: TGCGCCAGCTTACAAGACTACGAGCAGTACGTC. Protein sequence: CASLQDYEQYV.

This clonotype has ten or more counts. CDR3 sequence: CATTPGTSGSKYKADTQYF. CDR3 sequence (DNA): TGTGCCACCACGCCCGGGACTAGCGGGAGCAAATATAAGGCAGATACGCAGTATTTT. The chain links TRBV12-3 or TRBV12-4 to TRBJ2-3; TRBD2 agrees at 14 bases. This CDR3 is 19 amino acids long. J lost 4 bases, V lost 10 bases, and 19 bases had no gene match.

The rearrangement uses TRBV12-5 and TRBJ2-2; D unresolved. The CDR3 sequence is 12 residues long. V gave up 7 bases and J gave up 6 bases, with 9 bases separating them. From germline, CDR1 is LGHNT and CDR2 FRNRAP. The CDR3 here is CASAQWPGELFF. CDR3 DNA sequence: TGTGCTAGTGCCCAATGGCCCGGGGAGCTGTTTTTT.

The table lists this clonotype with many counts. The chain recombines TRBV24-1 with TRBJ2-1; 7 nucleotides align to TRBD2. From germline, CDR1 is KGHDR and CDR2 SFDVKD. CDR3 length equals 14 residues. V gave up 4 bases and J gave up 7 bases; unmatched junction bases: 6. CDR3: CATSEGSSGNEQFF. In nucleotides, the CDR3 is TGTGCCACCAGTGAAGGATCTAGCGGAAATGAGCAGTTCTTC.

This clonotype was detected a few times. For the CDR3, the DNA is TGCAGTGCTAGAGATCGACTGGGGCACACTGAAGCTTTCTTT. Protein product: CSARDRLGHTEAFF. The V call is TRBV20-1, the J call TRBJ1-1, with D perhaps matching TRBD1 (5 bases). CDR3 length: 14 amino acids. Deletions cut 0 bases from V and 3 bases from J, with 11 bases between. Germline loops: CDR1 DFQATT, CDR2 SNEGSKA (reference sequence).

This clonotype was seen many times. The chain joins TRBV12-3 or TRBV12-4 to TRBJ2-1, with 7 bases that match TRBD1. The CDR3 consists of 14 residues. V shed 4 bases, J shed 8 bases, and the junction held 8 bases outside the gene matches. This CDR3 is CASSSGQANYEQFF. CDR3 nucleotide sequence: TGTGCCAGCAGTTCTGGACAGGCAAATTATGAGCAGTTCTTC.

This chain joins TRBV7-8 and TRBJ2-2; D possibly corresponds to TRBD2 (6 bases). The CDR3 loop spans 14 amino acids. Germline V gene data show CDR1 as SGHVS and CDR2 as FQNEAQ. The ends were cut back, 5 bases at V and 9 bases at J, with 16 bases in the middle. The CDR3 nucleotides read TGTGCCAGCAGCCCCCCGACGGGAGCCCGGGAGCTGTTTTTT. The encoded protein is CASSPPTGARELFF.

The chain links TRBV28 to TRBJ2-7; D is unclear. The germline gives CDR1 MDHEN, CDR2 SYDVKM. This CDR3 contains 14 residues. Trimming cost V 2 bases and J 2 bases, with 10 bases left between them. The CDR3 loop is CASSLTLGAYEQYF. The CDR3 DNA reads TGTGCCAGCAGTTTAACGCTCGGAGCCTACGAGCAGTACTTC.

The J gene is TRBJ2-3, the V gene TRBV7-2; either TRBD1 or TRBD2 may fit D (5 bases each). Germline V gene lookup returns CDR1 SGHTA and CDR2 FQGNSA. The ends were cut back, 5 bases at V and 2 bases at J, with 11 bases in the middle. This CDR3 has 14 amino acids. CDR3 DNA sequence: TGTGCCAGCAGCGCTCGGGGCCTCACAGATACGCAGTATTTT. This gives the protein CASSARGLTDTQYF.